The clone carrying this T cell receptor (beta chain) was detected only once. Seattle's cohort entered during active infection and was followed longitudinally. Per the authors' pipeline: For nucleated cells, counts were estimated from reference gene primer amplification. The protocol was immunoSEQ multiplex PCR, while the TCRdb copy is restricted to in-frame clones and leaves out a portion. V and J calls plus clone size are reproduced from that table; the DNA served to infer D and trimming. The data hold approximately 210,000 clones, with more than 75% observed a single time. This sample was included in a study of blood T cell repertoires in COVID-19. Overall study context: Whether acute or convalescent, the COVID-19 samples came from the United States, Italy and Spain. Sources were T cells, B-cell-depleted T cells, or PBMCs; the material itself was cDNA or gDNA.

Per germline, CDR1 LNHDA and CDR2 SQIVND (reference sequence). The V and J ends lost 3 bases and 2 bases, in that order; junction bases with no gene match: 6. This CDR3 is 15 amino acids long. This sequence originates from a man in his fifties with COVID-19, enrolled during active disease. The sequenced material came from peripheral blood. The chain is built from TRBV19 and TRBJ1-2; 7 positions match TRBD1. As DNA, the CDR3 is TGTGCCAGTAGTATTTGGGAGACAGGGAACTATGGCTACACCTTC. Its translation: CASSIWETGNYGYTF.